This TCR beta chain appears in the sequencing data of a study of tumor-infiltrating lymphocytes in primary liver carcinoma. Study-level findings and limits: Blood had a significantly lower top-250-clone fraction than tumors did (p = 0.039). It was tumor-adjacent and tumor-blood pairs that overlapped less than tumor region pairs did.

Germline assignment: CDR1 SQVTM and CDR2 ANQGSEA. The CDR3 spans 13 residues. Out of unsorted whole blood came the blood RNA, and germline DNA was extracted as well. Patients were chronically HBV-infected and treatment-naive. Investigators obtained about 3.9 milliliters of peripheral blood ahead of surgery. As concerns this clonotype: Its antigen remains unidentified. Germline and junction disagree at one end, which may indicate a read error.

Starting material of about 450 ng total RNA yielded TCR beta cDNA via a constant-region primer. For TCR beta, libraries were produced by three nested multiplex PCR rounds using slightly modified ARM-PCR. Running ten to eleven cycles apiece, the first two PCR rounds relied on TRBV1-TRBV30 forward primers together with a C-beta reverse primer. TCRdb reprocessed the multiplex PCR reads via MiXCR and lists one record per CDR3 protein. Found here are around 330,000 distinct CDR3 sequences, around three fifths of them singletons; the top ten hold about 15%. V usage is TRBV29-1 and J usage is TRBJ2-7; D possibly uses TRBD1 or TRBD2 (6 bases each). This receptor was obtained from a woman in her twenties or thirties with primary liver carcinoma and hepatitis B virus infection. Sequenced: peripheral blood. CDR3 loop: CSVEGGQPYGQYF. The CDR3 coding sequence is TGCAGCGTCGAGGGAGGACAGCCCTACGGGCAGTACTTC.